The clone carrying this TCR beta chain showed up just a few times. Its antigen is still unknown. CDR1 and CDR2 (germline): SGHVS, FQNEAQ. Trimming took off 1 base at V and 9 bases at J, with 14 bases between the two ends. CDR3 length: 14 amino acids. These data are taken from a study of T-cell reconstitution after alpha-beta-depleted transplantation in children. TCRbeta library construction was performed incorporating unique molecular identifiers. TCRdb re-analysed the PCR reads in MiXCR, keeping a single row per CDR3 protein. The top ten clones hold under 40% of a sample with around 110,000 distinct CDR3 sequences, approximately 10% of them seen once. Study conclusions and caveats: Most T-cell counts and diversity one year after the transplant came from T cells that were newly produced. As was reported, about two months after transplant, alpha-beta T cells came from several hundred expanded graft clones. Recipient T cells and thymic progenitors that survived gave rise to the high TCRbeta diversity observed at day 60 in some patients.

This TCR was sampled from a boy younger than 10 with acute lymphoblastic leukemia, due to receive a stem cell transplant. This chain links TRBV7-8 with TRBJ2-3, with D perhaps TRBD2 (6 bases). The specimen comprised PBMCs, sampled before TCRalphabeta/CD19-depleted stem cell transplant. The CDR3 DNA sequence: TGTGCCAGCAGCTTAGGACGGGCTAGCGAGACGCAGTATTTT. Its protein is CASSLGRASETQYF.